This T cell receptor (beta chain) was sequenced during a study of human T cells and chemical hapten exposure. In the study overall: DPC at 2% was the sensitizing agent, placed on roughly 2 cm by roughly 2 cm of upper inner arm skin. Whole-study results and caveats: Sensitizing to DPC left TCRs with a frequency above 1 in 1000 unaltered.

Noted time point: patch test 1, 2 weeks after DPC sensitization. Treatment given: therapeutic diphenylcyclopropenone sensitization with weekly scalp DPC. Within the library, unique molecular identifiers were attached to each individual cDNA molecule. In the authors' workflow: Sample-level TCR yields exhibited a median of approximately 89,000, with a range of roughly 20,000 to 700,000. TCRdb used MiXCR to reprocess the RACE reads, holding one entry per CDR3 protein. For this entry, the V and J calls and clone size follow TCRdb and not the study's own pipeline. The sample yields roughly 180,000 distinct CDR3 sequences, roughly 15% seen once. The CDR3 covers 12 residues. Germline CDR1 and CDR2: MDHEN and SYDVKM. Trimming took off 10 bases at V and 3 bases at J, with 12 bases between the two ends. In the case of this clonotype: As yet, its antigen is unknown.

The J gene is TRBJ1-2, the V gene TRBV28; D not resolved. The source is a woman in her twenties or thirties with alopecia areata. Some clones in this sample may be carry-over from other donors' samples. The sequencing here drew on whole blood, taken in connection with sensitization to the hapten diphenylcyclopropenone (DPC). The CDR3 DNA follows: TGTGCCACCGGCGGGGTAGACTATGGCTACACCTTC. This gives the protein CATGGVDYGYTF.